What follows are 23 T cell receptor beta chains derived from one specimen sequenced in a study of blood T cells in healthy people across ages. The authors ran a second PCR of roughly 7 to 11 cycles using a sample-barcoded 5' primer and a J-beta primer mix. Via MiXCR, TCRdb re-called the 5' RACE reads, giving one row per CDR3 protein. The sample contains just over 1 million distinct CDR3 sequences, 40% to 45% of which appear only once. Sequencing was done on a sample of blood. The receptors shown here come from a woman aged 60-70 years in good health.

CDR3 in amino acids: CAISESAGGGSIQYF. The CDR3 DNA is TGTGCCATCAGTGAGTCGGCGGGAGGGGGGAGCATTCAGTACTTC. The chain employs TRBV10-3 and TRBJ2-4, with 9 bases lining up with TRBD2. V was clipped by 0 bases and J by 9 bases; unmatched bases: 6. Looked up from germline, CDR1 is ENHRY and CDR2 is SYGVKD. The CDR3 extends over 15 amino acids.

This clonotype has just a few counts. This rearrangement joins TRBV20-1 to TRBJ1-2; D may be TRBD1 (6 bases). The CDR3 totals 12 residues. Germline V gene lookup returns CDR1 DFQATT and CDR2 SNEGSKA (reference sequence). V shed 5 bases and J shed 8 bases, with 15 bases lying between them. The CDR3 loop reads CSARGGVQGYTF. The CDR3 DNA is TGCAGTGCTCGAGGGGGGGTTCAGGGCTACACCTTC.

The V gene is TRBV5-1, the J gene TRBJ1-2; D is unresolved. V was shortened by 0 bases and J by 0 bases, with 15 bases between the two germline ends. Germline V gene sequence: CDR1 SGHRS, CDR2 YFSETQ. The CDR3 extends over 17 amino acids. CDR3 sequence (DNA): TGCGCCAGCAGCTTGGCCTGGGCAGAAGACTCTAACTATGGCTACACCTTC. It is translated as CASSLAWAEDSNYGYTF.

A few counts support this clonotype. This chain connects TRBV29-1 to TRBJ2-5; 7 nucleotides match TRBD2. This CDR3 is built from 11 residues. With 4 bases clipped from V and 4 bases from J, the junction kept 0 bases outside the gene matches. Germline CDR1 is SQVTM and CDR2 is ANQGSEA. The CDR3 protein is CSVGLAETQYF. The CDR3 nucleotides read TGCAGCGTTGGACTAGCAGAGACCCAGTACTTC.

The chain joins TRBV25-1 to TRBJ2-1, with TRBD1 as a possible D gene (6 bases). The CDR3 is 15 residues long. V was clipped by 4 bases and J by 0 bases, with 10 bases between them. Germline CDR1 reads MGHDK; CDR2 reads SYGVNS. This chain's CDR3 is CASSGRDTSYNEQFF. DNA of the CDR3: TGTGCCAGCAGTGGTCGGGACACCTCCTACAATGAGCAGTTCTTC. The entire variable domain, with the rest obtained from reference TRBV25-1 and TRBJ2-1, is as follows: EADIYQTPRYLVIGTGKKITLECSQTMGHDKMYWYQQDPGMELHLIHYSYGVNSTEKGDLSSESTVSRIRTEHFPLTLESARPSHTSQYLCASSGRDTSYNEQFFGPGTRLTVL.

The V call is TRBV10-3, the J call TRBJ1-1; possible D gene TRBD1, 6 bases. The CDR3 consists of 16 residues. Germline V CDR1 and CDR2: ENHRY, SYGVKD. Trimming shortened V by 4 bases and J by 3 bases, and 18 bases separated the two germline ends. The CDR3 nucleotides read TGTGCCATCAGTGGGTCGACTCGGAAGGGGGACACTGAAGCTTTCTTT. Translated, it gives CAISGSTRKGDTEAFF.

CDR3 protein: CASSLGASGSLTRSYEQYF. CDR3 bases: TGTGCCAGCAGCTTAGGGGCTAGCGGGAGTCTTACCCGCTCCTACGAGCAGTACTTC. The chain recombines TRBV7-9 with TRBJ2-7, with 10 bases fitting TRBD2. The CDR3 length is 19 residues. The V segment lost 1 base and the J segment 0 bases; nucleotides outside the gene matches: 12. The V gene's germline CDR1 is SEHNR and CDR2 FQNEAQ (reference sequence). Full variable domain (rest looked up from reference TRBV7-9 and TRBJ2-7): DTGVSQNPRHKITKRGQNVTFRCDPISEHNRLYWYRQTLGQGPEFLTYFQNEAQLEKSRLLSDRFSAERPKGSFSTLEIQRTEQGDSAMYLCASSLGASGSLTRSYEQYFGPGTRLTVT.

The chain uses TRBV29-1 and TRBJ2-7, with no clear D. This CDR3 is built from 13 residues. CDR1 SQVTM and CDR2 ANQGSEA come from the germline V gene. V was trimmed by 1 base and J by 0 bases, leaving 7 bases between them. The CDR3 nucleotides are TGCAGCGTTGAAGTGGAACACTCCTACGAGCAGTACTTC. Amino acid sequence: CSVEVEHSYEQYF.

The rearrangement uses TRBV13 and TRBJ1-4, with TRBD1 as a possible D gene (5 bases). The germline V and J ends were trimmed by 2 bases and 8 bases, with 12 bases remaining between them. The CDR3 is 14 amino acids. Per the germline V gene, CDR1 is PRHDT and CDR2 is FYEKMQ (reference sequence). The CDR3 DNA reads as TGTGCCAGCAGCTTACGGGGGTCTGACGAAAAACTGTTTTTT. Encoded protein: CASSLRGSDEKLFF.

This chain uses TRBV6-2 or TRBV6-3 with TRBJ1-2; D is possibly TRBD1 (6 bases). The germline V and J ends were trimmed by 6 bases and 8 bases, with 19 bases remaining between them. Germline CDR1 is MNHEY and CDR2 is SVGEGT. This CDR3 has 14 residues. CDR3 sequence reads: CASSLRNSGGGYTF. The CDR3 DNA sequence: TGTGCCAGCAGCCTCCGAAACAGCGGGGGCGGCTACACCTTC.

This clonotype was observed a handful of times. This chain joins TRBV5-1 and TRBJ1-1, with D possibly TRBD1 on 6 matching bases. Between the trimmed V and J ends, which lost 3 bases and 1 base, there was a span of 13 bases. The CDR3 contains 15 residues. Germline loops: CDR1 SGHRS, CDR2 YFSETQ. The CDR3 DNA is TGCGCCAGCAGCTCTCGACAGGACTGGAACACTGAAGCTTTCTTT. This translates into CASSSRQDWNTEAFF.

The V and J genes are TRBV12-3 or TRBV12-4 and TRBJ2-6, with 10 bases that match TRBD2. This CDR3 has 21 residues. The V and J ends lost 3 bases and 2 bases, in that order; junction bases with no gene match: 16. CDR3 in amino acids: CASSLRGEGLAGAAGANVLTF. Here the CDR3 DNA reads TGTGCCAGCAGTTTGAGGGGCGAGGGGCTAGCGGGAGCAGCTGGGGCCAACGTCCTGACTTTC.

This clonotype was seen at least ten times. The chain recombines TRBV7-8 with TRBJ2-7; D uncertain. The CDR3 has 11 residues. Germline CDR1 is SGHVS and CDR2 is FQNEAQ. V was clipped by 5 bases and J by 6 bases, with 8 bases between them. Here the CDR3 reads CASSVGSEQYF. The CDR3 bases are TGTGCCAGCAGCGTAGGCTCCGAGCAGTACTTC.

The chain uses TRBV6-5 and TRBJ2-5; 12 bases fit TRBD2. The CDR3 is 15 residues long. CDR1 and CDR2 from the germline V gene are MNHEY and SVGAGI. Trimming removed 6 bases from V and 11 bases from J; junction bases left unmatched: 13. The CDR3 protein is CASSLTSGGSNEQYF. CDR3 coding DNA: TGTGCCAGCAGCCTGACTAGCGGGGGCTCCAATGAGCAGTACTTC.

About this clonotype itself: At one end, the junction sequence differs from germline, possibly due to a read error. The rearrangement uses TRBV3-1 and TRBJ2-3, with 9 bases that match TRBD2. Germline V lookup: CDR1 LGHDT, CDR2 YNNKEL (reference sequence). The CDR3 loop spans 15 amino acids. CDR3: CACSARLADTDTQYF. The CDR3 DNA follows: TGTGCCTGCAGCGCACGACTAGCGGACACAGATACGCAGTATTTT.

The V gene is TRBV24-1, the J gene TRBJ2-3; D gene ambiguous. The CDR3 is 18 amino acids. Germline-derived CDR1 and CDR2 are KGHDR and SFDVKD. Deletions cut 3 bases from V and 4 bases from J, with 22 bases between. As DNA, the CDR3 is TGTGCCACCAGTGATCGGCGGCCGGCCAGGATGGGCCCAGATACGCAGTATTTT. It specifies CATSDRRPARMGPDTQYF.

The chain has TRBV10-3 and TRBJ2-3; D possibly corresponds to TRBD1 (5 bases). Germline V gene sequence: CDR1 ENHRY, CDR2 SYGVKD. The CDR3 runs to 11 residues. Trimming left V 7 bases short and J 6 bases short, with 8 bases between. In DNA, the CDR3 is TGTGCCATCACCTGGGGCGATACGCAGTATTTT. Translated: CAITWGDTQYF.

V gene TRBV21-1 combines with J gene TRBJ2-7; no check of the table's D call, TRBD2, against the DNA was made. TRBV21-1 is flagged as a pseudogene. CDR3 size: 14 residues. CDR3 in DNA: TGTGCCAGCTGCAAAGCTACTAGCAAGTACGAGCAGTACTTC. Residues: CASCKATSKYEQYF.

This chain connects TRBV29-1 to TRBJ1-1, with a weak D call TRBD1 (5 bases). V was pared by 3 bases and J by 6 bases, with 11 bases between. From germline, CDR1 is SQVTM and CDR2 ANQGSEA. This CDR3 region has 12 residues. The CDR3 nucleotides are TGCAGCGTTGACCCTGACAGCCCTGAAGCTTTCTTT. This gives the protein CSVDPDSPEAFF.

This chain links TRBV6-2 or TRBV6-3 with TRBJ2-7, with no clear D. V lost 3 bases to trimming and J lost 7 bases, with 10 bases between them. The germline V gene encodes CDR1 MNHEY and CDR2 SVGEGT. The CDR3 runs 12 residues. The CDR3 DNA reads as TGTGCCAGCAGTTATGGAAAGTTGGAGCAGTACTTC. Translating it yields CASSYGKLEQYF.

The V gene is TRBV20-1, the J gene TRBJ2-5; 9 bases agree with TRBD2. Trimming at V came to 8 bases and at J to 11 bases, leaving 18 bases not matched to a gene. CDR3 length: 14 residues. Germline V lookup: CDR1 DFQATT, CDR2 SNEGSKA (reference sequence). CDR3 region: CSTERREGLNEQYF. CDR3 coding DNA: TGCAGTACTGAGAGGCGGGAGGGCCTGAATGAGCAGTACTTC.

This clonotype was seen a handful of times. The genes are TRBV12-3 or TRBV12-4 and TRBJ2-5; 12 bases fit TRBD2. V was clipped by 5 bases and J by 1 base; unmatched bases: 2. This CDR3 is 15 amino acids long. CDR3 in amino acids: CASSASGGGQETQYF. The CDR3 bases are TGTGCCAGCAGTGCTAGCGGGGGGGGCCAAGAGACCCAGTACTTC.

The sample holds a few counts of this clonotype. The chain combines TRBV29-1 with TRBJ2-4; D may be TRBD1 (6 bases). Trimming took off 2 bases at V and 5 bases at J, with 7 bases between the two ends. The V gene's germline CDR1 is SQVTM and CDR2 ANQGSEA. This CDR3 has 12 amino acids. As DNA, the CDR3 is TGCAGCGTTGAACAGGGGCAAAACATTCAGTACTTC. Translation gives CSVEQGQNIQYF.